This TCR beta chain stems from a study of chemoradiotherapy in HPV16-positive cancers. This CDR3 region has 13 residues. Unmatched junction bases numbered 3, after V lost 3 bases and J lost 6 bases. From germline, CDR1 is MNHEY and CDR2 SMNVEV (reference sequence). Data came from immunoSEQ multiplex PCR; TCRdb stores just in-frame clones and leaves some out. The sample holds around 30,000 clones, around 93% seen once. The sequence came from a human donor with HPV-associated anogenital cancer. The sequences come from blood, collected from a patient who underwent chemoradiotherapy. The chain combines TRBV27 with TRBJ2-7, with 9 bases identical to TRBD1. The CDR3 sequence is CASSFGTGIEQYF. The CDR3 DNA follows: TGTGCCAGCAGTTTTGGGACAGGGATCGAGCAGTACTTC.